This TCR beta chain originates from a study of T cells in Graves' hyperthyroidism and ophthalmopathy. Findings of the study overall: Most clonotypes expanded in thyroid above 0.001 were likewise present in blood. Separation of ophthalmopathy from stable hyperthyroidism was achieved by a 13 V-J model.

Amplified TCR beta CDR3 regions derived from RNA transcripts. TCR CDR3 regions were first amplified by RT-PCR with HTBI primers. TCRdb re-derived calls from the multiplex PCR reads in MiXCR, one entry per CDR3 protein. The data hold about 350,000 distinct CDR3 sequences, with roughly 13% observed a single time. With respect to this clonotype: Its antigen is not identified.

The authors took PBMCs from 10 ml fresh peripheral blood. The sample consisted of blood. The clonotype comes from a woman in her 30s with Graves' hyperthyroidism.

CDR3 nucleotide sequence: TGTGCCAGCAGCGGGCGGAGGAAACCCTCCTACGAGCAGTACTTC. This codes for CASSGRRKPSYEQYF. V is TRBV28 and J is TRBJ2-7, with D maybe TRBD2 (5 bases). V was cut by 6 bases and J by 0 bases, with 15 bases left in between. Germline lookup yields CDR1 MDHEN and CDR2 SYDVKM. CDR3 length: 15 amino acids.